This TCR beta chain was obtained from a study of shared clonotypes between healthy human individuals. Whole-study context: Three plates each covered CD4 naive and memory; CD8 naive two, CD8 memory one.

Regarding the study as a whole: Sharing across a handful of donors was seen in about 5% of naive CD4 clonotypes.

CD45RO-negative, CCR7-selected cells formed the naive CD8 fraction, which excluded terminally differentiated effector memory CD45RA+ cells. As to this clone: Its specificity is unknown.

After removal of 0 bases from V and 2 bases from J, the junction contained 3 bases not matched to a gene. Germline-derived CDR1 and CDR2 are SEHNR and FQNEAQ (reference sequence). This CDR3 has 16 amino acids. Genomic DNA per cell subset filled all wells of several immunoSEQ plates. Generated by immunoSEQ multiplex PCR, the TCRdb table keeps only in-frame clones and is missing some. This table has about 2.2 million clones, 85% to 95% appearing once. The receptor was derived from a man between 18 and 29 years old in good health. Some clones in this sample may be carry-over from other donors' samples. Material for sequencing was naive CD8+ T cells from PBMCs. The chain couples TRBV7-9 to TRBJ1-3; TRBD1 agrees at 8 bases. The CDR3 is CASSLAQGAAGNTIYF. The CDR3 DNA sequence: TGTGCCAGCAGCTTAGCGCAGGGGGCAGCTGGAAACACCATATATTTT.